Listed here is a single TCR beta chain. The target antigen is unknown. These data originate in a study of PD-1 blockade in classical Hodgkin lymphoma. Study results and caveats: Healthy donors were reported to have higher baseline TCR diversity than newly diagnosed patients. Repertoire differences lack defined causes, possibly disease activity or prior therapy.

Trimming cost V 4 bases and J 9 bases, with 7 bases left between them. CDR3 size: 11 residues. From germline, CDR1 is SGHDN and CDR2 FVKESK. The time point denotes: newly diagnosed, previously untreated cHL patient sample. Using magnetic negative selection, the CD4+ T cells were separated out of thawed PBMCs. Comparison PBMCs came from previously untreated, newly diagnosed classical Hodgkin lymphoma patients. TCRdb keeps only in-frame clones here, not all; method: immunoSEQ multiplex PCR. This repertoire shows around 20,000 clones, about four fifths found once; its top ten account for more than 0.9%. The specimen sequenced was CD4+ T cells from blood. This TCR came from a human donor with classical Hodgkin lymphoma. V gene TRBV14 combines with J gene TRBJ1-5; no reliable D call. CDR3 nucleotides: TGTGCCAGCAGCCCCCTCCGGCCCCAGCATTTT. Its protein product is CASSPLRPQHF.